Listed below are T cell receptor beta chains from one sample, sequenced in a study of regulatory T cells in long-lasting Graves disease. MiXCR, applied by TCRdb to the multiplex PCR reads, yields one record per CDR3 protein. The sample records around 250,000 distinct CDR3 sequences, roughly 18% being singletons. These data were likewise used in another study, on T cells in Graves' hyperthyroidism and ophthalmopathy.

The material was peripheral blood mononuclear cells (PBMCs), obtained at new diagnosis, from a patient treated with antithyroid drugs. These receptor sequences come from a woman younger than 45 with Graves disease. The CDR3 runs from the conserved cysteine through the conserved F or W. The D gene is left open where the match is weak. The listing skips clone size in some rows; elsewhere it reads once, few, many or a size class.

D gene	V gene	J gene	clone size	CDR3 protein	CDR3 DNA
NA	TRBV6-1	TRBJ2-2	NA	CASSGGDRERTTGELFF	TGTGCCAGCAGTGGGGGGGACCGAGAGCGTACCACCGGGGAGCTGTTTTTT
NA	TRBV6-1	TRBJ1-4	many	CASSPNIATNEKLFF	TGTGCCAGCAGTCCGAATATTGCAACTAATGAAAAACTGTTTTTT
NA	TRBV27	TRBJ1-1	few	CASSDAGDTEAFF	TGTGCCAGCAGTGATGCGGGAGACACTGAAGCTTTCTTT
NA	TRBV30	TRBJ2-7	NA	CAWVGSYEQYF	TGTGCCTGGGTCGGGTCCTACGAGCAGTACTTC
TRBD1	TRBV9	TRBJ1-5	NA	CASSPGDRGYNQPQHF	TGTGCCAGCAGCCCAGGAGACAGGGGGTACAATCAGCCCCAGCATTTT
NA	TRBV2	TRBJ1-4	many	CASHNREGEEKLFF	TGTGCCAGCCACAACAGGGAGGGAGAGGAAAAACTGTTTTTT
NA	TRBV6-1	TRBJ2-6	many	CATPSGGGSGANVLTF	TGTGCCACCCCTTCTGGAGGGGGTTCTGGGGCCAACGTCCTGACTTTC
NA	TRBV19	TRBJ1-5	many	CASSLRQEYSNQPQHF	TGTGCCAGTAGTCTCCGACAGGAATATAGCAATCAGCCCCAGCATTTT
NA	TRBV28	TRBJ2-7	many	CASSLRLVYEQYF	TGTGCCAGCAGTTTACGACTAGTATACGAGCAGTACTTC
NA	TRBV20-1	TRBJ2-1	many	CSVEAYFNNEQFF	TGCAGTGTCGAAGCCTACTTTAACAATGAGCAGTTCTTC
NA	TRBV11-2	TRBJ1-1	many	CASSSLTGGEAFF	TGTGCCAGCAGCTCTCTGACGGGGGGAGAAGCTTTCTTT
NA	TRBV20-1	TRBJ2-3	many	CSASYITDTQYF	TGCAGTGCTAGCTACATCACAGATACGCAGTATTTT
NA	TRBV29-1	TRBJ1-1	few	CSVSAGTSNTEAFF	TGCAGCGTTTCTGCCGGGACCTCAAACACTGAAGCTTTCTTT
TRBD2	TRBV3-1	TRBJ2-3	many	CASDRGVGTDTQYF	TGTGCCAGCGACCGGGGGGTCGGCACAGATACGCAGTATTTT
TRBD2	TRBV20-1	TRBJ2-5	NA	CSARDLAGVRSETQYF	TGCAGTGCTAGAGATTTAGCGGGGGTTAGGTCAGAGACCCAGTACTTC
NA	TRBV12-3/TRBV12-4	TRBJ1-1	many	CASSLGNQNTEAFF	TGTGCCAGCAGTTTAGGGAACCAGAACACTGAAGCTTTCTTT
TRBD1	TRBV4-1	TRBJ1-5	many	CASSRQQGANQPQHF	TGCGCCAGCAGCCGCCAACAGGGGGCCAATCAGCCCCAGCATTTT
TRBD1	TRBV5-1	TRBJ2-7	many	CASSSTGGSYEQYF	TGCGCCAGCAGCTCCACAGGGGGTTCCTACGAGCAGTACTTC
TRBD1	TRBV11-2	TRBJ2-7	NA	CASSTGTALYEQYF	TGTGCCAGCAGTACCGGGACAGCTCTCTACGAGCAGTACTTC
TRBD1	TRBV6-1	TRBJ2-7	many	CASRGVGQSSYEQYF	TGTGCCAGCAGAGGAGTGGGACAGAGCTCCTACGAGCAGTACTTC
NA	TRBV7-3	TRBJ2-1	many	CASSLLRLGEQFF	TGTGCCAGCAGCTTACTTAGGCTGGGTGAGCAGTTCTTC
NA	TRBV7-9	TRBJ2-3	many	CASSFGSSGTDTQYF	TGTGCCAGCAGCTTCGGGTCTAGCGGCACAGATACGCAGTATTTT
NA	TRBV5-1	TRBJ1-1	many	CASSLRQTGLNTEAFF	TGCGCCAGCAGCTTACGCCAGACAGGATTGAACACTGAAGCTTTCTTT
NA	TRBV18	TRBJ2-7	many	CASSPGKWDGEQYF	TGTGCCAGCTCACCAGGGAAATGGGACGGAGAGCAGTACTTC
NA	TRBV19	TRBJ2-1	NA	CASSWGGVGSYNEQFF	TGTGCCAGTAGTTGGGGTGGGGTAGGGTCCTACAATGAGCAGTTCTTC
TRBD1	TRBV15	TRBJ1-6	many	CATSRGGTGGLNSPLHF	TGTGCCACCAGCAGAGGCGGGACAGGGGGCTTAAATTCACCCCTCCACTTT
NA	TRBV13	TRBJ2-1	many	CASNPTTAYNEQFF	TGTGCCAGCAATCCAACGACCGCCTACAATGAGCAGTTCTTC
TRBD1	TRBV5-6	TRBJ1-2	many	CASSLGQAYYGYTF	TGTGCCAGCAGCTTAGGACAGGCCTACTATGGCTACACCTTC
TRBD1	TRBV2	TRBJ1-2	many	CASIRDRGSNYGYTF	TGTGCCAGCATTCGGGACAGGGGGAGCAACTATGGCTACACCTTC
TRBD1	TRBV9	TRBJ2-5	many	CASSAHMTGGGETQYF	TGTGCCAGCAGCGCACACATGACAGGGGGCGGTGAGACCCAGTACTTC
NA	TRBV15	TRBJ1-2	many	CATKVGRHFNYGYTF	TGTGCCACGAAAGTAGGACGCCACTTTAACTATGGCTACACCTTC
TRBD1	TRBV6-5	TRBJ2-7	many	CASSYSGRGMQYF	TGTGCCAGCAGTTACTCGGGCAGGGGGATGCAGTACTTC
TRBD1	TRBV5-5	TRBJ2-1	NA	CASGLGGQAGNEQFF	TGTGCCAGCGGCTTGGGGGGACAGGCTGGCAATGAGCAGTTCTTC
NA	TRBV29-1	TRBJ2-1	NA	CSVEETGTDNEQFF	TGCAGCGTTGAAGAAACAGGGACCGACAATGAGCAGTTCTTC
NA	TRBV27	TRBJ2-7	many	CASSLSTGTDSSYEQYF	TGTGCCAGCAGTTTATCTACCGGAACTGACAGCTCCTACGAGCAGTACTTC
NA	TRBV6-2/TRBV6-3	TRBJ2-3	few	CASSYPPDLDTQYF	TGTGCCAGCAGTTACCCCCCCGACCTCGATACGCAGTATTTT
NA	TRBV7-2	TRBJ2-7	many	CASSLGGGEQYF	TGTGCCAGCAGCTTAGGGGGAGGCGAGCAGTACTTC